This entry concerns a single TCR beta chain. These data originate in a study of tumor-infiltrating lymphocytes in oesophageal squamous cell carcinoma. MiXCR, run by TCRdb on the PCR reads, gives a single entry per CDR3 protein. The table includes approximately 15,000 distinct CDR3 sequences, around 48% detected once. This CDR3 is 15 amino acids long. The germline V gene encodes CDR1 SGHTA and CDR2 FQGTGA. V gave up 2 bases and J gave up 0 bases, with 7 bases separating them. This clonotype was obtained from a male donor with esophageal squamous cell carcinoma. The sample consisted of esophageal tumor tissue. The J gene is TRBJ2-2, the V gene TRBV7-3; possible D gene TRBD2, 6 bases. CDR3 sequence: CASSLLAANTGELFF. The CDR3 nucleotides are TGTGCCAGCAGCTTATTAGCGGCGAACACCGGGGAGCTGTTTTTT.